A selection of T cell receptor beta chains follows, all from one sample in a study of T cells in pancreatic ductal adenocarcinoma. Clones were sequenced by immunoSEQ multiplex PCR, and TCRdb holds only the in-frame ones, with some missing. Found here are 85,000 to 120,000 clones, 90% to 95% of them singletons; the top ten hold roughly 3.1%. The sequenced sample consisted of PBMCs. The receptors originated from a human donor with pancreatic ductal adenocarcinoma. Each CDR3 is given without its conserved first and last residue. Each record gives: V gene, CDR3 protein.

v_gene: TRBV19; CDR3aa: ASTRTGGVGDTQY
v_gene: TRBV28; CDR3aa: ASSRAGVTADTQY
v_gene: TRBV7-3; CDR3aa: ASSLSAGSYEQY
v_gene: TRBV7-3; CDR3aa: ASSTLGGRGETQY
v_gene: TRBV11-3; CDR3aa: ASSLVGDNPLAGDVDTQY
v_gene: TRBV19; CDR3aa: ASGRRGGSGNEQF
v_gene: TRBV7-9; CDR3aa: ASSRDRGLSNEKLF
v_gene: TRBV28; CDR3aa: ASTLGDRVGVEQY
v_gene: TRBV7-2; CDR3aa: ASRGTGGGYEQY
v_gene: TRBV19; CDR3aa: ASSLRESSYEQY
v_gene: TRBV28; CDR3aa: ASSSTGFSYEQY
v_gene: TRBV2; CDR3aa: ASSDYPGQGADEQF
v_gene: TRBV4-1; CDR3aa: ASSQDQPHPSPPYEQY
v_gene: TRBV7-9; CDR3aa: ASTQPGQGQETQY
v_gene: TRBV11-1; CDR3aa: ASSIPRGRTEAF
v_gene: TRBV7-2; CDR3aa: ASSPLAGENEQF
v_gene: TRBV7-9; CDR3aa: ASSLRSSGESNYGYT
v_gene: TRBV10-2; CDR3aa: ASSETGGSYSNQPQH
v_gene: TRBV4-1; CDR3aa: ASSQEVTSSGNTIY
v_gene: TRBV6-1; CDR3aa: ASSLTGTDNQPQH
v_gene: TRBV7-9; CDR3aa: ASSLTSNEQF
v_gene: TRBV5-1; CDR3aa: ASSPGLAVTNEQF
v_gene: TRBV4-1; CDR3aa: ASSQVSVSSYEQY
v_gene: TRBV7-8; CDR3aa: ASSKLADNEQF
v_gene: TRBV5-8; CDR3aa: ASSRGQGEETQY
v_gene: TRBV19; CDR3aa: ASSATVNTEAF
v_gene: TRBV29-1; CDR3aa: SVKEGAGNQPQH
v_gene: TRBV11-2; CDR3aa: ASSLVPQGRANEQF
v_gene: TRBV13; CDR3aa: ASSTVAGSISGANVLT
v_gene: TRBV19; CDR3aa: ASSRGLGSLDTQY
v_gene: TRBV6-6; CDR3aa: ASSYLGQGEQF
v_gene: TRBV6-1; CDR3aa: ASSPGFSDTQY
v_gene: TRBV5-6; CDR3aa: ASSSLVAGGQTDTQY
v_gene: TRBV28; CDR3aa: ASSNTAPGVSGYT
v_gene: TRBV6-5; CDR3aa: ASSYLGGEGEQF
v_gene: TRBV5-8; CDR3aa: ASTTGTSIVGELF
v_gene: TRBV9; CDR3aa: ASSVDPQVSPLH
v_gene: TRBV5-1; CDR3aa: ASSLGLAAARGTGELF
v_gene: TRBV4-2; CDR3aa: ASTPRLPPTDTQY
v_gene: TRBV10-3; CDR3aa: AISGISGDSYNEQF
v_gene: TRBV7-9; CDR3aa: ATQTGIPTEAF
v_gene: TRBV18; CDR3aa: ASSPPGTGDGEQY
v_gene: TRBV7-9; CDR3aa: ASSTRGGGDEQY
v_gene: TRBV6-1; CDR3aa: ASSEGTGRTYEQY
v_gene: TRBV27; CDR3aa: ASSPPGVAANTGELF
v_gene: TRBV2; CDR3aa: ASGGQYYEQY
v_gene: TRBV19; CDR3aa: ASSSPFGTSGSSTYNEQF
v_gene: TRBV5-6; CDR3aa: ASSLGIAGLTNNEQF
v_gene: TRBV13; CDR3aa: ASSSGTPGTQY
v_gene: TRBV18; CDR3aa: ASSSSTDQPQH
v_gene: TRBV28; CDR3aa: ASSFSGRPYEQY
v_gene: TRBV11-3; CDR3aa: ASVSRNTEAF
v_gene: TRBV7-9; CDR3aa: ASSLRQGEWYGYT
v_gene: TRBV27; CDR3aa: ASSLKGTRNEQF
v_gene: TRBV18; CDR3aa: ASSLPGNTYNEQF
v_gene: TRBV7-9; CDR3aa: ASRPLGQGYGYT
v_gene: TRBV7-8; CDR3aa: ASSPREGFGEKLF
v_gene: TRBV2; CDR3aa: ASRREGPETQY
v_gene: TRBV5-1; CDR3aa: ASKRGDGLEKLF